Following are 16 T cell receptor beta chains from one sample sequenced in a study of cytomegalovirus exposure and HLA in healthy donors. Primers for the PCR totalled 60 Vbeta and 13 Jbeta. Assay used: immunoSEQ multiplex PCR; TCRdb lists only in-frame clones, some missing. This table lists 120,000 to 150,000 clones. The sample consisted of PBMCs. These receptors came from a man between 35 and 55 years old in good health and CMV-seronegative.

V and J are TRBV18 and TRBJ1-5, with D unresolved. The CDR3 length is 13 residues. Germline CDR1 KGHSH, CDR2 LQKENI. Trimming stripped 0 bases from V and 7 bases from J, with 7 bases between. The CDR3 DNA sequence: TGTGCCAGCTCACCACCGGCCGGGCAGCCCCAGCATTTT. Its translation is CASSPPAGQPQHF.

The chain has TRBV5-1 and TRBJ1-6, with D possibly TRBD1 on 5 matching bases. This CDR3 is built from 15 residues. Germline CDR1 is SGHRS and CDR2 is YFSETQ. V lost 0 bases and J 7 bases, leaving 11 bases between the germline ends. CDR3 nucleotides: TGCGCCAGCAGCTTGGCCGGGGGGATGAATTCACCCCTCCACTTT. Its protein is CASSLAGGMNSPLHF.

This rearrangement joins TRBV7-2 to TRBJ1-4; D perhaps matches TRBD1 (6 bases). V was trimmed by 5 bases and J by 8 bases, leaving 21 bases between them. This CDR3 comprises 16 residues. The V gene's germline CDR1 is SGHTA and CDR2 FQGNSA. This CDR3 is CASSPEGGLSGEKLFF. The CDR3 DNA reads TGTGCCAGCAGCCCAGAAGGGGGATTATCGGGAGAAAAACTGTTTTTT.

V usage is TRBV6-6 and J usage is TRBJ2-1; TRBD2 aligns across 8 bases. The V gene's germline CDR1 is MNHNY and CDR2 SVGAGI (reference sequence). There are 14 residues in the CDR3. The J segment lost 5 bases and the V segment lost 8 bases, leaving 8 bases of the junction unmatched. CDR3: CASVLAGGNNEQFF. CDR3 in DNA: TGTGCCAGCGTTCTAGCGGGCGGGAACAATGAGCAGTTCTTC.

This chain uses TRBV6-5 with TRBJ2-7; 9 positions agree with TRBD2. Germline V lookup: CDR1 MNHEY, CDR2 SVGAGI. The CDR3 is 15 residues long. Trimming took 4 bases from V and 2 from J; bases not matched to a gene: 6. CDR3 in DNA: TGTGCCAGCAGTTCCCTTATAGCGGGGGCCTACGAGCAGTACTTC. Its translation: CASSSLIAGAYEQYF.

This chain joins TRBV5-1 and TRBJ2-5; tentatively, D is TRBD1 (5 bases). Germline loops: CDR1 SGHRS, CDR2 YFSETQ. The CDR3 sequence is 13 residues long. V gave up 4 bases and J gave up 5 bases, with 12 bases separating them. The chain's CDR3 is CASSGQGLETQYF. CDR3 coding DNA: TGCGCCAGCAGCGGTCAGGGTTTGGAGACCCAGTACTTC. Using reference TRBV5-1 and TRBJ2-5 for the parts outside the CDR3, the full variable domain is KAGVTQTPRYLIKTRGQQVTLSCSPISGHRSVSWYQQTPGQGLQFLFEYFSETQRNKGNFPGRFSGRQFSNSRSEMNVSTLELGDSALYLCASSGQGLETQYFGPGTRLLVL.

The genes are TRBV7-8 and TRBJ2-1; D may be TRBD1 (6 bases). Germline CDR1 reads SGHVS; CDR2 reads FQNEAQ. The CDR3 runs to 15 residues. The V and J ends lost 1 base and 1 base respectively, with 8 bases between them. The CDR3 region has the DNA TGTGCCAGCAGCTTAGAGCAGGGGTCCTACAATGAGCAGTTCTTC. It translates to CASSLEQGSYNEQFF.

The chain combines TRBV18 with TRBJ2-1; 11 bases align to TRBD1. Unmatched junction bases numbered 6, after V lost 7 bases and J lost 7 bases. The CDR3 extends over 14 amino acids. CDR1 is KGHSH, CDR2 LQKENI, per germline. The CDR3 loop reads CASYRTGGLNEQFF. The CDR3 nucleotides read TGTGCCAGCTATAGGACAGGGGGCTTGAATGAGCAGTTCTTC.

The chain recombines TRBV25-1 with TRBJ1-2, with 10 nucleotides matching TRBD1. The V and J ends lost 6 bases and 0 bases, in that order; junction bases with no gene match: 7. The CDR3 is made up of 16 amino acids. Germline CDR1 is MGHDK and CDR2 is SYGVNS. CDR3 DNA sequence: TGTGCCAGCAGCAGGGGACAGGGGAGTGCTAACTATGGCTACACCTTC. It encodes CASSRGQGSANYGYTF.

This chain connects TRBV18 to TRBJ1-2, with unresolved D. This CDR3 has 14 amino acids. V was cut by 1 base and J by 3 bases, with 9 bases left in between. In germline, CDR1 is KGHSH, CDR2 LQKENI. Here the CDR3 reads CASSPQRGDYGYTF. The CDR3 region has the DNA TGTGCCAGCTCACCACAGCGGGGTGACTATGGCTACACCTTC.

V usage is TRBV19 and J usage is TRBJ1-2; D possibly corresponds to TRBD1 (6 bases). Trimming removed 5 bases at V and 2 bases at J, with 15 bases between. Germline V lookup: CDR1 LNHDA, CDR2 SQIVND (reference sequence). This CDR3 has 15 amino acids. CDR3 region: CASSPMSGGNYGYTF. In nucleotides, the CDR3 is TGTGCCAGTAGTCCCATGTCGGGGGGCAACTATGGCTACACCTTC.

V usage is TRBV6-6 and J usage is TRBJ2-7, with D possibly TRBD2 on 5 matching bases. V lost 5 bases and J 4 bases, leaving 12 bases between the germline ends. The germline V gene encodes CDR1 MNHNY and CDR2 SVGAGI (reference sequence). This CDR3 is 13 amino acids long. The CDR3 DNA sequence: TGTGCCAGCAGTCCCCTTGGGGAGTACGAGCAGTACTTC. Translated, it gives CASSPLGEYEQYF.

The chain links TRBV7-2 to TRBJ1-2; 9 bases fit TRBD1. This CDR3 has 14 residues. Looked up from germline, CDR1 is SGHTA and CDR2 is FQGNSA. V lost 5 bases and J lost 6; bases outside the gene matches: 7. The CDR3 loop is CASSQRDRENGYTF. CDR3 sequence (DNA): TGTGCCAGCAGCCAACGGGACAGGGAGAATGGCTACACCTTC.

As regards this clone: The same CDR3 also results from other DNA sequences found in this sample. This chain joins TRBV5-4 and TRBJ1-6; TRBD1 might be the D (6 bases). CDR1 and CDR2 from the germline V gene are SGHNT and YYREEE (reference sequence). V dropped 0 bases and J dropped 6 bases, with 7 bases sitting between them. This CDR3 has 14 residues. CDR3: CASSLDRANSPLHF. DNA of the CDR3: TGTGCCAGCAGCTTGGACAGGGCTAATTCACCCCTCCACTTT.

The chain has TRBV2 and TRBJ1-1; 7 bases are shared with TRBD1. With 6 bases clipped from V and 0 bases from J, the junction kept 1 base outside the gene matches. The length of the CDR3 is 13 residues. Germline-derived CDR1 and CDR2 are SNHLY and FYNNEI. The CDR3 sequence is CASRTGMNTEAFF. CDR3 bases: TGTGCCAGCAGGACAGGGATGAACACTGAAGCTTTCTTT. The whole variable domain, remainder taken from reference TRBV2 and TRBJ1-1, is EPEVTQTPSHQVTQMGQEVILRCVPISNHLYFYWYRQILGQKVEFLVSFYNNEISEKSEIFDDQFSVERPDGSNFTLKIRSTKLEDSAMYFCASRTGMNTEAFFGQGTRLTVV.

Concerning this clone itself: At one of its ends the junction is not consistent with the germline gene, which may arise from a read error. This chain connects TRBV2 to TRBJ1-1; perhaps TRBD1 as D (6 bases). Germline V lookup: CDR1 SNHLY, CDR2 FYNNEI. The CDR3 loop spans 15 amino acids. The CDR3 DNA reads as TGTGCCAGCAGCGCCTACCCTACAGGGAACCCTGAAGCTTTCTTT. It yields the protein CASSAYPTGNPEAFF. Using reference TRBV2 and TRBJ1-1 for the parts outside the CDR3, the full variable domain is EPEVTQTPSHQVTQMGQEVILRCVPISNHLYFYWYRQILGQKVEFLVSFYNNEISEKSEIFDDQFSVERPDGSNFTLKIRSTKLEDSAMYFCASSAYPTGNPEAFFGQGTRLTVV.